A single sample is the source of the 20 T cell receptor beta chains below, sequenced in a study of blood T cell repertoires in COVID-19. Profiled with immunoSEQ multiplex PCR; TCRdb holds only in-frame clones, not every one. The profile covers about 190,000 clones, with more than 70% appearing a single time and approximately 4.5% taken by the ten largest. Sequencing was carried out using peripheral blood. The receptors come from a human donor in a cohort sampled during active COVID-19.

The chain couples TRBV4-2 to TRBJ2-5; 12 positions agree with TRBD1. V was pared by 1 base and J by 4 bases, with 4 bases of the junction left unmatched. Germline lookup yields CDR1 LGHNA and CDR2 YNFKEQ. The CDR3 runs 16 residues. CDR3 loop: CASSQVSGQGAETQYF. The CDR3 nucleotides are TGTGCCAGCAGCCAAGTTTCGGGACAGGGGGCAGAGACCCAGTACTTC.

The chain joins TRBV6-5 to TRBJ1-1; D gene ambiguous. Trimming shortened V by 0 bases and J by 4 bases, and 9 bases separated the two germline ends. The CDR3 has 14 residues. The germline gives CDR1 MNHEY, CDR2 SVGAGI. The CDR3 region has the DNA TGTGCCAGCAGTTACTCGAGCGGAAGCACTGAAGCTTTCTTT. This translates into CASSYSSGSTEAFF.

The chain carries TRBV19 and TRBJ1-4, with no clear D. This CDR3 has 15 residues. V was shortened by 3 bases and J by 0 bases, with 8 bases between the two germline ends. Germline values: CDR1 LNHDA, CDR2 SQIVND (reference sequence). The CDR3 here is CASSIQVATNEKLFF. The CDR3 DNA sequence: TGTGCCAGTAGTATCCAGGTAGCAACTAATGAAAAACTGTTTTTT.

This chain connects TRBV14 to TRBJ1-5; 7 bases are shared with TRBD1. The CDR3 is 17 amino acids. Trimming cost V 6 bases and J 0 bases; bases outside gene matches: 11. Germline CDR1 is SGHDN and CDR2 is FVKESK. The CDR3 region has the DNA TGTGCCAGCAGTTACAGGGGCCCGACCTATAGCAATCAGCCCCAGCATTTT. Translated: CASSYRGPTYSNQPQHF.

The chain has TRBV11-2 and TRBJ2-3, with 7 bases lining up with TRBD2. The germline V gene encodes CDR1 SGHAT and CDR2 FQNNGV. CDR3 length: 15 residues. J was trimmed by 4 bases and V by 5 bases; bases with no gene match: 9. In DNA, the CDR3 is TGTGCCAGCAGCCTGGGGGGGGGAAGGGCAGATACGCAGTATTTT. This codes for CASSLGGGRADTQYF.

The chain has TRBV4-3 and TRBJ2-1; tentative D call: TRBD1 (6 bases). The CDR3 runs 15 residues. Trimming took off 3 bases at V and 4 bases at J, with 13 bases between the two ends. Germline assignment: CDR1 LGHNA and CDR2 YSLEER. The CDR3 loop is CASSQTKQGYNEQFF. The CDR3 DNA is TGCGCCAGCAGCCAGACAAAACAGGGATACAATGAGCAGTTCTTC.

V usage is TRBV28 and J usage is TRBJ2-1, with 7 positions matching TRBD2. The trim removed 7 bases at V and 8 bases at J, leaving 8 bases unmatched. Per the germline V gene, CDR1 is MDHEN and CDR2 is SYDVKM. The CDR3 covers 13 residues. The CDR3 region has the DNA TGTGCCAGCACCAGGACTAGTCGGGATGAGCAGTTCTTC. Residues: CASTRTSRDEQFF.

This clone was detected only once. The chain employs TRBV20-1 and TRBJ1-1; unclear D gene. This CDR3 spans 16 amino acids. The germline V and J ends were trimmed by 3 bases and 0 bases, with 17 bases remaining between them. Germline CDR1 and CDR2: DFQATT and SNEGSKA (reference sequence). In DNA form, the CDR3 reads TGCAGTGCTAGTCCAGATGGGCGCAGGCTGAACACTGAAGCTTTCTTT. This sequence encodes CSASPDGRRLNTEAFF.

The CDR3 here is CASSSGTPYEQYF. The CDR3 DNA sequence: TGTGCCAGTAGTAGCGGGACTCCTTACGAGCAGTACTTC. The V call is TRBV19, the J call TRBJ2-7; D is perhaps TRBD2 (6 bases). Trimming removed 4 bases from V and 4 bases from J, with 11 bases in between. Germline V gene sequence: CDR1 LNHDA, CDR2 SQIVND (reference sequence). The CDR3 contains 13 residues.

The chain links TRBV5-1 to TRBJ1-1; D is perhaps TRBD1 (5 bases). The CDR3 totals 15 residues. V lost 3 bases, J lost 2 bases, and 14 bases lay in between. Germline V gene data show CDR1 as SGHRS and CDR2 as YFSETQ. CDR3 sequence: CASSSIQGINTEAFF. The CDR3, as DNA: TGCGCCAGCAGCTCAATTCAGGGTATAAACACTGAAGCTTTCTTT.

The V and J genes are TRBV28 and TRBJ1-2; possible D gene TRBD1, 5 bases. The CDR3 covers 15 residues. Germline assignment: CDR1 MDHEN and CDR2 SYDVKM. V was pared by 3 bases and J by 5 bases, with 16 bases between. The CDR3 reads CASSFPEGRGYGYTF. In DNA form, the CDR3 reads TGTGCCAGCAGTTTTCCGGAGGGACGGGGATATGGCTACACCTTC.

The chain has TRBV6-2 or TRBV6-3 and TRBJ1-4, with D unclear. Germline-derived CDR1 and CDR2 are MNHEY and SVGEGT. The CDR3 has 14 amino acids. Deletions cut 2 bases from V and 8 bases from J, with 12 bases between. The CDR3 reads CASSYEGLLEKLFF. CDR3 bases: TGTGCCAGCAGTTACGAGGGTCTCTTGGAAAAACTGTTTTTT.

This sequence joins TRBV7-2 and TRBJ1-4, with D possibly TRBD1 on 5 matching bases. The CDR3 is made up of 16 amino acids. Germline V gene lookup returns CDR1 SGHTA and CDR2 FQGNSA. The germline V and J ends were trimmed by 4 bases and 0 bases, with 12 bases remaining between them. CDR3: CASSSSRGTTNEKLFF. DNA of the CDR3: TGTGCCAGCAGCTCCTCCCGGGGGACAACTAATGAAAAACTGTTTTTT.

Only a few counts were recorded for this clone. The genes are TRBV4-3 and TRBJ2-3, with D possibly being TRBD2 (6 bases). The CDR3 extends over 15 amino acids. The V and J ends lost 1 base and 5 bases respectively, with 13 bases between them. The V gene's germline CDR1 is LGHNA and CDR2 YSLEER. Here the CDR3 reads CASSQGWQGGDTQYF. In DNA form, the CDR3 reads TGCGCCAGCAGCCAAGGGTGGCAGGGAGGAGATACGCAGTATTTT.

This clone was counted ten times or more. The V call is TRBV18, the J call TRBJ2-7, with TRBD2 matching over 9 bases. The CDR3 is 16 amino acids. V shed 3 bases and J 6 bases; nucleotides not matched to a gene: 12. The germline CDR1 and CDR2 sequences are KGHSH and LQKENI. The CDR3 reads CASSPSPAGGSIEQYF. CDR3 sequence (DNA): TGTGCCAGCTCACCGTCCCCCGCGGGGGGGAGTATCGAGCAGTACTTC.

This chain joins TRBV11-2 and TRBJ2-7; TRBD2 agrees at 7 bases. The ends lost 2 bases at V and 3 bases at J; junction bases unmatched: 10. From germline, CDR1 is SGHAT and CDR2 FQNNGV. The CDR3 has 16 residues. The CDR3 coding sequence is TGTGCCAGCAGCTTAAGGCCCGGGGGGATCAACTACGAGCAGTACTTC. It is translated as CASSLRPGGINYEQYF.

The chain recombines TRBV7-8 with TRBJ2-1, with TRBD2 matching over 8 bases. With 1 base clipped from V and 7 bases from J, the junction kept 6 bases outside the gene matches. The CDR3 extends over 15 amino acids. Germline CDR1 is SGHVS and CDR2 is FQNEAQ. CDR3 bases: TGTGCCAGCAGCTTAGTTCGGGGGGGGGAAAATGAGCAGTTCTTC. Translation: CASSLVRGGENEQFF.

This clone was counted at least ten times. The chain is built from TRBV28 and TRBJ1-6; possibly TRBD1 for D (6 bases). Trimming removed 3 bases from V and 9 bases from J, with 21 bases in between. CDR1 MDHEN and CDR2 SYDVKM come from the germline V gene. The CDR3 runs 17 residues. The CDR3 sequence: CASSLRPRGGPGSPLHF. The DNA for the CDR3 is TGTGCCAGCAGTTTGCGCCCGAGGGGGGGGCCTGGTTCACCCCTCCACTTT.

This chain links TRBV3-1 (or the pseudogene TRBV3-2) with TRBJ2-3; TRBD2 matches 14 bases. The CDR3 loop spans 19 amino acids. Germline V lookup: CDR1 LGHDT, CDR2 YNNKEL (reference sequence). The V gene end was trimmed by 4 bases and the J gene end by 2 bases; junction bases not matched to a gene: 11. This CDR3 is CASSPLRTSGGNTTDTQYF. The DNA of the CDR3 is TGTGCCAGCAGCCCCCTCCGGACTAGCGGGGGGAATACCACAGATACGCAGTATTTT.

This chain uses TRBV4-3 with TRBJ2-7, with a weak D call TRBD1 (6 bases). This CDR3 is built from 14 residues. Trimming shortened V by 2 bases and J by 4 bases, and 12 bases separated the two germline ends. Germline V CDR1 and CDR2: LGHNA, YSLEER. The chain's CDR3 is CASSQSVRGYEQYF. CDR3 sequence (DNA): TGCGCCAGCAGCCAATCGGTCAGGGGATACGAGCAGTACTTC.